This TCR beta chain derives from a study of blood T cell repertoires in COVID-19. Germline CDR1 SGHRS, CDR2 YFSETQ. The J segment lost 7 bases and the V segment lost 7 bases, leaving 10 bases of the junction unmatched. The CDR3 sequence is 14 residues long. Study processing details: Amplified reference gene primers provided the basis for estimating nucleated cell counts. The protocol was immunoSEQ multiplex PCR, while the TCRdb copy is restricted to in-frame clones and leaves out a portion. From that table come the V and J calls and clone size; the DNA was used to work out D and trimming. The sample contains hundreds of thousands of clones, about 85% of which appear only once.

The clonotype was recovered from a woman younger than 30 with acute COVID-19. Sequenced sample: PBMCs or T cells enriched from blood (not recorded which). The chain combines TRBV5-1 with TRBJ2-1, with 8 bases lining up with TRBD2. The CDR3 sequence: CASAGTRPQNEQFF. The DNA of the CDR3 is TGCGCCAGCGCCGGGACTAGGCCTCAAAATGAGCAGTTCTTC.